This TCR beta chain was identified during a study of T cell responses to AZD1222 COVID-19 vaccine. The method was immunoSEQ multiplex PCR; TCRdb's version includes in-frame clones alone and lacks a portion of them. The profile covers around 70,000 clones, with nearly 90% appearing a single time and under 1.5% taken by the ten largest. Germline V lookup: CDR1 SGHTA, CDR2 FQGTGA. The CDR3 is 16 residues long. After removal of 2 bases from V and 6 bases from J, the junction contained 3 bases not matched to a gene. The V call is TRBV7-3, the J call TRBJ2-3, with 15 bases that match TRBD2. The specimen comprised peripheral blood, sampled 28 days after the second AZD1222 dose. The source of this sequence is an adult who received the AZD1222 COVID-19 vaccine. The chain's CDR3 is CASSLGLAGGVDTQYF. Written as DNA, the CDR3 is TGTGCCAGCAGCTTAGGACTAGCGGGAGGGGTGGATACGCAGTATTTT.